One T cell receptor (beta chain) is described in this entry. CDR1 is GTSNPN, CDR2 SVGIG, per germline (reference sequence). The CDR3 is 12 residues long. Trimming pared 0 bases from V and 10 bases from J, leaving 12 bases between. The data were taken from a study of T cells in localized non-small cell lung cancer. Assay: immunoSEQ multiplex PCR; the TCRdb copy retains only in-frame clones and omits some. Of 90,000 to 95,000 clones listed, roughly 93% are singletons. J is TRBJ1-2 and V is TRBV30; D gene ambiguous. This TCR came from a woman aged 40-70 years with stage II squamous cell lung carcinoma. The specimen was PBMCs, collected before any cancer treatment. The CDR3 spells CAWSVRGVDYTF. CDR3 bases: TGTGCCTGGAGTGTACGTGGGGTGGACTACACCTTC.